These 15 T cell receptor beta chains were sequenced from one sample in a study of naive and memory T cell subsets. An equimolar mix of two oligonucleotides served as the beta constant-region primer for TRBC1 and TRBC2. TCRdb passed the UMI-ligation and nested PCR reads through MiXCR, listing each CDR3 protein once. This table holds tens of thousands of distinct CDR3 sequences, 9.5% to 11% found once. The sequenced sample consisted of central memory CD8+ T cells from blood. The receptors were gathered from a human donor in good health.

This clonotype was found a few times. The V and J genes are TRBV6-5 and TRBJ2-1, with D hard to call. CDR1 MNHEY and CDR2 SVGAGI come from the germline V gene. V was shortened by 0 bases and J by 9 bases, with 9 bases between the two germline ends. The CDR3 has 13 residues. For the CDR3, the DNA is TGTGCCAGCAGTTACTCTTCCGCCTCTGAGCAGTTCTTC. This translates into CASSYSSASEQFF.

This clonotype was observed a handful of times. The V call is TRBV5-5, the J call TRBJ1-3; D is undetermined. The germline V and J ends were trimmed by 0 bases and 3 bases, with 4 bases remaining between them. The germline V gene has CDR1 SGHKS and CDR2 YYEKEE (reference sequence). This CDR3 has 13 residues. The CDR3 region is CASSLGGGNTIYF. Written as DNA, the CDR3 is TGTGCCAGCAGCTTGGGTGGTGGAAACACCATATATTTT.

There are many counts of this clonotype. For the CDR3, the DNA is TGTGCCAGCAGACCCACTCAGCACTACGAGCAGTACTTC. Translating it yields CASRPTQHYEQYF. The chain recombines TRBV6-6 with TRBJ2-7; no firm D call. V was shortened by 6 bases and J by 3 bases, with 12 bases between the two germline ends. Germline loops: CDR1 MNHNY, CDR2 SVGAGI (reference sequence). This CDR3 contains 13 residues.

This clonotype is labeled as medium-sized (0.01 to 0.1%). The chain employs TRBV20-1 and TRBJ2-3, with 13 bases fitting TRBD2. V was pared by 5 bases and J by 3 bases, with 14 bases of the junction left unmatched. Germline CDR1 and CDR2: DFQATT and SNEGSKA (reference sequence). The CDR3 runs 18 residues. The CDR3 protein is CSAAGTSGMGIRTDTQYF. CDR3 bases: TGCAGTGCTGCCGGGACTAGCGGGATGGGGATTAGGACAGATACGCAGTATTTT.

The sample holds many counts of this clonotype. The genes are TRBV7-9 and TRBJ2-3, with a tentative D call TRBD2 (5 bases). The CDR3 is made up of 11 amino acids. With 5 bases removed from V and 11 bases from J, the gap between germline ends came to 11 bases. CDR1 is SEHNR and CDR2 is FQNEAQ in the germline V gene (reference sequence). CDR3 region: CASSRVGVQYF. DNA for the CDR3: TGTGCCAGCAGCCGGGTCGGGGTGCAGTATTTT.

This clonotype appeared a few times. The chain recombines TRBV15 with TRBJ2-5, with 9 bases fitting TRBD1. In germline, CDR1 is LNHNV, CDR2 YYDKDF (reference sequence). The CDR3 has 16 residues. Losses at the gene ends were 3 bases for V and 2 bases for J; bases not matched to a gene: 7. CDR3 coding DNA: TGTGCCACCAGCAGTGGACGACAGGGGGTACAAGAGACCCAGTACTTC. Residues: CATSSGRQGVQETQYF.

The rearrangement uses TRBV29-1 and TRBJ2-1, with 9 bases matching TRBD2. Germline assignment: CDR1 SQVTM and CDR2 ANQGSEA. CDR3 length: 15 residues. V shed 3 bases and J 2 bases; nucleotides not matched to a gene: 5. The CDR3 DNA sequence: TGCAGCGTTGACCTGGGACTAGCAACCTACAATGAGCAGTTCTTC. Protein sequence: CSVDLGLATYNEQFF.

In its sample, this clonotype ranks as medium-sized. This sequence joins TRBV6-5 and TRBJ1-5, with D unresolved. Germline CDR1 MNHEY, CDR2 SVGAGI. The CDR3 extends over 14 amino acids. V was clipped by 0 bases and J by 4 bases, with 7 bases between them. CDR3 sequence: CASSYSGRNQPQHF. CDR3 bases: TGTGCCAGCAGTTACTCGGGAAGGAATCAGCCCCAGCATTTT.

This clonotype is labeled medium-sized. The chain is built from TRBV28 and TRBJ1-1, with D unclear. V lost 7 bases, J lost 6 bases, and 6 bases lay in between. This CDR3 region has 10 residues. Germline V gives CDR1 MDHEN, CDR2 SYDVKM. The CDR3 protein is CASISAEAFF. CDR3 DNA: TGTGCCAGCATAAGCGCTGAAGCTTTCTTT.

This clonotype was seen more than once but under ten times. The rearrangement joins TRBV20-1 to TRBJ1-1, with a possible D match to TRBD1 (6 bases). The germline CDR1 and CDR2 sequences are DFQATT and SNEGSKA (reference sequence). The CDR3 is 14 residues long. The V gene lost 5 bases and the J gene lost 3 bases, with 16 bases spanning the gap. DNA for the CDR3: TGCAGTGCTTTTATACAGGGAAGGGACACTGAAGCTTTCTTT. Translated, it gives CSAFIQGRDTEAFF.

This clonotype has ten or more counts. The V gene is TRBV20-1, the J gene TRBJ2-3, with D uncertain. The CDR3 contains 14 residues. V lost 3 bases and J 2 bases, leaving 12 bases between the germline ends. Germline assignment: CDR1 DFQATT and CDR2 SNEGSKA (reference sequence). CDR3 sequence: CSARGYRLTDTQYF. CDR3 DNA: TGCAGTGCTAGGGGCTACCGCCTCACAGATACGCAGTATTTT.

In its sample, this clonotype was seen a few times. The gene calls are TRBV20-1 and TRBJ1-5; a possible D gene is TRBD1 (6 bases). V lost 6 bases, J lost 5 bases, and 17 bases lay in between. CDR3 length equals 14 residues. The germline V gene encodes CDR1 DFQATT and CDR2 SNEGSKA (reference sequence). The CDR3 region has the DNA TGCAGTGCCAACCACAGACAGGCCGATCAGCCCCAGCATTTT. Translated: CSANHRQADQPQHF.

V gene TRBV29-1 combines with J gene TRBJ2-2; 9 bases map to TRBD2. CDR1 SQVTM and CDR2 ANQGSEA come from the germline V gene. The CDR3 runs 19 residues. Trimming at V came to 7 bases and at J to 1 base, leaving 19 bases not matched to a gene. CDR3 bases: TGCAGCGCTGTACTTTATAGTGAGACTAGCGGAAAGAACACCGGGGAGCTGTTTTTT. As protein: CSAVLYSETSGKNTGELFF.

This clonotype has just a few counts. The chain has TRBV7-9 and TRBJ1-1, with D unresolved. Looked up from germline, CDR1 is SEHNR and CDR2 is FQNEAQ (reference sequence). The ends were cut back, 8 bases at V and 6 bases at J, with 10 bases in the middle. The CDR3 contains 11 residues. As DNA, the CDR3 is TGTGCCAGCCACACGAGCGCTGAAGCTTTCTTT. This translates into CASHTSAEAFF. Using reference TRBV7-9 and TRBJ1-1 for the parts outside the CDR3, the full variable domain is DTGVSQNPRHKITKRGQNVTFRCDPISEHNRLYWYRQTLGQGPEFLTYFQNEAQLEKSRLLSDRFSAERPKGSFSTLEIQRTEQGDSAMYLCASHTSAEAFFGQGTRLTVV.

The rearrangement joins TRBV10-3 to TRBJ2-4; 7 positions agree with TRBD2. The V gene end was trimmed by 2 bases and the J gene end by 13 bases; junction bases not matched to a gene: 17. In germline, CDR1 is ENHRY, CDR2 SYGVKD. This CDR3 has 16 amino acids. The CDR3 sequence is CAISEREGPAFGGQYF. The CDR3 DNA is TGTGCCATCAGTGAGCGAGAAGGGCCGGCGTTCGGGGGGCAGTACTTC.